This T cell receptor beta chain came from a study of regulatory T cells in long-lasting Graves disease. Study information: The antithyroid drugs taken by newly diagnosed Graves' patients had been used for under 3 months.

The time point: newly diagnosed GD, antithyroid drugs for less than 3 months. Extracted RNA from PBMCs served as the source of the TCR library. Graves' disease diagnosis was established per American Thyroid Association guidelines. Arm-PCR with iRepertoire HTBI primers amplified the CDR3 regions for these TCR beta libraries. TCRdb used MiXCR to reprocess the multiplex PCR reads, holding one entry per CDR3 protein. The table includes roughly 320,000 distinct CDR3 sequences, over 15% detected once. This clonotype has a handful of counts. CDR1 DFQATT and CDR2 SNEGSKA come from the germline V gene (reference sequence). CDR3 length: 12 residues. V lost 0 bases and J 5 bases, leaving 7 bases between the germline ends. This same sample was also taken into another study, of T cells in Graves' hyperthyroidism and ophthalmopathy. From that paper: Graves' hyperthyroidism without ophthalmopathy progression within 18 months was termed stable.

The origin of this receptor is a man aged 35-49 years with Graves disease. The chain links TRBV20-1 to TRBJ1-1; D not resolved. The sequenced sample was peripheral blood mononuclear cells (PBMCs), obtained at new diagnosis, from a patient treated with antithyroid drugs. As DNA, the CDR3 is TGCAGTGCTAGAGAGGGATGGACTGAAGCTTTCTTT. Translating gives CSAREGWTEAFF.